These T cell receptor beta chains were read from a single sample in a study of blood T cell repertoires in COVID-19. Assay used: immunoSEQ multiplex PCR; TCRdb lists only in-frame clones, some missing. Among about 170,000 clones listed, approximately 80% were seen once. Sequenced material: PBMCs or T cells enriched from blood (not recorded which). These receptor sequences come from a man in his fifties who had recovered from COVID-19. Each CDR3 is given with its conserved first and last residue. A D gene is named only where the DNA matches it firmly. Clone sizes are given selectively: once, few, many, or a class where the clone is expanded.

.,TRBV5-8,TRBJ1-6,15,.,TGTGCCAGCAGCTTGACTGAGAGTTACAATTCACCCCTCCACTTT,CASSLTESYNSPLHF
.,TRBV29-1,TRBJ1-2,14,.,TGCAGCGTCCCCACCCCTCCGGGAAACTATGGCTACACCTTC,CSVPTPPGNYGYTF
TRBD1,TRBV4-1,TRBJ1-2,16,.,TGCGCCAGCAGCCAAGAATGGAGACAGGGTCTTTATGGCTACACCTTC,CASSQEWRQGLYGYTF
.,TRBV11-2,TRBJ2-1,14,few,TGTGCCAGCAGCTTAGTTGGCAGCTACAATGAGCAGTTCTTC,CASSLVGSYNEQFF
.,TRBV6-5,TRBJ1-2,14,.,TGTGCCAGCACAACGGCCCGGGGGGACTATGGCTACACCTTC,CASTTARGDYGYTF
.,TRBV14,TRBJ1-2,14,.,TGTGCCAGCAGCCAAGTGCGGGGCTCTTGGGGCTACACCTTC,CASSQVRGSWGYTF
TRBD1,TRBV15,TRBJ1-3,15,few,TGTGCCACCAGCCTAAACAGGGGGACTGGAAACACCATATATTTT,CATSLNRGTGNTIYF
.,TRBV5-6,TRBJ2-7,14,.,TGTGCCAGCAGCTCCTCCCTACGAGCCTACGAGCAGTACTTC,CASSSSLRAYEQYF
.,TRBV5-4,TRBJ2-7,12,.,TGTGCCAGCAGCTTAAGAGGCTACGAGCAGTACTTC,CASSLRGYEQYF
.,TRBV28,TRBJ1-5,17,few,TGTGCCAGCAGTTTACGGGATCTACTATATAGCAATCAGCCCCAGCATTTT,CASSLRDLLYSNQPQHF
TRBD2,TRBV7-2,TRBJ2-3,14,.,TGTGCCAGCAGCTCGGGACTAGCGGGGGCCCCGCTATATTTT,CASSSGLAGAPLYF
.,TRBV7-2,TRBJ1-1,13,.,TGTGCCAGCCAGTTCCGAGGGGGCACTGAAGCTTTCTTT,CASQFRGGTEAFF
.,TRBV18,TRBJ1-2,12,.,TGTGCCAGCTCGACGGGGGACTATGGCTACACCTTC,CASSTGDYGYTF
.,TRBV24-1,TRBJ1-1,13,.,TGTGCCACCAGTGATTCCCAGGGGACTGAAGCTTTCTTT,CATSDSQGTEAFF
TRBD1,TRBV4-1,TRBJ1-2,18,.,TGCGCCAGCAGCTCCCGTACCGGGACAGGGGTCCCTAACTATGGCTACACCTTC,CASSSRTGTGVPNYGYTF
TRBD1,TRBV19,TRBJ2-5,16,.,TGTGCCAGTAGTCGTCGTCGGGGACAGGGGTCGGAGACCCAGTACTTC,CASSRRRGQGSETQYF
TRBD1,TRBV7-9,TRBJ1-1,16,once,TGTGCCAGCAGCTATCAGACAGGGGACCGAGCCACTGAAGCTTTCTTT,CASSYQTGDRATEAFF
TRBD2,TRBV7-2,TRBJ2-4,19,.,TGTGCCAGCAGCTTAGGGTCCAGACTAGCGGGGATTAGCAAAAACATTCAGTACTTC,CASSLGSRLAGISKNIQYF
.,TRBV9,TRBJ1-6,16,.,TGTGCCAGCAGTGGGACGCGGGGCAGTTCGGGTTCACCCCTCCACTTT,CASSGTRGSSGSPLHF
TRBD1,TRBV3-1/TRBV3-2,TRBJ2-7,16,.,TGTGCCAGCAGCCAAGACGTAAGACAGGGGAGCGACGAGCAGTACTTC,CASSQDVRQGSDEQYF
TRBD1,TRBV4-3,TRBJ1-6,16,.,TGCGCCAGCAGCCAAGAAGGGACAGGGGACAATTCACCCCTCCACTTT,CASSQEGTGDNSPLHF
.,TRBV7-2,TRBJ2-7,15,.,TGTGCCAGCAGCTTATTCCTGGGGGGTGGGTACGAGCAGTACTTC,CASSLFLGGGYEQYF
TRBD2,TRBV11-2,TRBJ2-3,17,.,TGTGCCAGCAGCCGAGCAGCTAGCGGGGGGGGCACAGATACGCAGTATTTT,CASSRAASGGGTDTQYF
.,TRBV9,TRBJ2-5,15,once,TGTGCCAGCAGCGAGGGAGTGGCTAACCAAGAGACCCAGTACTTC,CASSEGVANQETQYF
.,TRBV19,TRBJ1-3,17,.,TGTGCCAGTAGTATAGATCTGAGGCGGTACTCTGGAAACACCATATATTTT,CASSIDLRRYSGNTIYF
.,TRBV7-9,TRBJ2-7,15,.,TGTGCCAGCAGCCCCCGGAGCTACGCACCCCACGAGCAGTACTTC,CASSPRSYAPHEQYF
.,TRBV5-6,TRBJ2-5,14,.,TGTGCCAGCAGCTTGCCGCTACCCCAAGAGACCCAGTACTTC,CASSLPLPQETQYF
.,TRBV7-6,TRBJ1-5,15,once,TGTGCCAGCAGCTTAGACGGACAGCCTAATCAGCCCCAGCATTTT,CASSLDGQPNQPQHF
.,TRBV19,TRBJ1-2,12,.,TGTGCCAGTAGTGTCAGCGAGTATGGCTACACCTTC,CASSVSEYGYTF
.,TRBV10-3,TRBJ2-7,13,once,TGTGCCATCAGAACTGGACAGAGTGTGGGTTCTGTCTTC,CAIRTGQSVGSVF
TRBD1,TRBV10-3,TRBJ2-7,15,.,TGTGCCATCAGCCGGACAGGGGGCGCGGAGGGAGAGCAGTACTTC,CAISRTGGAEGEQYF
.,TRBV6-2/TRBV6-3,TRBJ1-2,13,.,TGTGCCAGCAGCTATACAGGGCCCTATGGCTACACCTTC,CASSYTGPYGYTF
.,TRBV29-1,TRBJ1-2,14,.,TGCAGCGTTGAACAGGGGACCCTGGGTGGTGGCTACACCTTC,CSVEQGTLGGGYTF
.,TRBV21-1,TRBJ2-1,15,.,TGTGCCAGCAGCAAACAGGAGGGCTCCTACAATGAGCAGTTCTTC,CASSKQEGSYNEQFF
TRBD1,TRBV2,TRBJ1-2,16,.,TGTGCCAGCAGCCCGGGACAGGGCCCAACTAACTATGGCTACACCTTC,CASSPGQGPTNYGYTF
.,TRBV9,TRBJ1-1,15,.,TGTGCCAGCAGCGTAGGTACAGTAAGCTACACTGAAGCTTTCTTT,CASSVGTVSYTEAFF
.,TRBV24-1,TRBJ2-2,15,.,TGTGCCACCCAATCAGGGGTTTCGAACACCGGGGAGCTGTTTTTT,CATQSGVSNTGELFF
TRBD1,TRBV9,TRBJ1-1,15,.,TGTGCCAGCAGCAGGACAGGGAAGACGAACACTGAAGCTTTCTTT,CASSRTGKTNTEAFF
.,TRBV5-1,TRBJ2-3,15,.,TGCGCCAGCAGCAGGGTAGGGGGGGCCGGAGATACGCAGTATTTT,CASSRVGGAGDTQYF
.,TRBV6-4,TRBJ2-1,14,.,TGTGCCAGCAGTGAGGGTCTAGCGTTGGATGAGCAGTTCTTC,CASSEGLALDEQFF
.,TRBV7-9,TRBJ2-2,14,.,TGTGCCAGCAGCTTAATACCAGGGGCCGGGGAGCTGTTTTTT,CASSLIPGAGELFF
TRBD1,TRBV19,TRBJ1-4,16,.,TGTGCCAGTAGTATAGAACAGGGGGCGACTAATGAAAAACTGTTTTTT,CASSIEQGATNEKLFF
TRBD2,TRBV16,TRBJ2-7,16,.,TGTGCCAGCAGCCATTCGACTAGCGGACTAACCTACGAGCAGTACTTC,CASSHSTSGLTYEQYF
.,TRBV11-2,TRBJ1-1,14,.,TGTGCCAGCAGCTTAATGGGGGAGGACACTGAAGCTTTCTTT,CASSLMGEDTEAFF
TRBD2,TRBV29-1,TRBJ2-1,17,.,TGCAGCGTTGAAGGGCTAGCGGGGACAAACTCCTACAATGAGCAGTTCTTC,CSVEGLAGTNSYNEQFF
TRBD1,TRBV4-3,TRBJ1-5,17,.,TGCGCCAGCAGCCAAAAAACCGGGACAGGGGGCCATCAGCCCCAGCATTTT,CASSQKTGTGGHQPQHF
.,TRBV15,TRBJ2-7,13,once,TGTGCCACCGGACATTCAGGGGACTACGAGCAGTACTTC,CATGHSGDYEQYF
.,TRBV19,TRBJ2-1,13,.,TGTGCCAGTAGCGGCCAGGGTAAAGTAGAGCAGTTCTTC,CASSGQGKVEQFF
.,TRBV5-1,TRBJ2-1,15,.,TGCGCCAGCAGCTTGGGAGACAGGACCAACAATGAGCAGTTCTTC,CASSLGDRTNNEQFF
TRBD2,TRBV9,TRBJ2-1,17,once,TGTGCCAGCAGCGTAGGGCCTAGCGGGGGGGCCTACAATGAGCAGTTCTTC,CASSVGPSGGAYNEQFF
TRBD1,TRBV9,TRBJ1-5,14,few,TGTGCCAGCAGCCAGGGGGAAGGCAATCAGCCCCAGCATTTT,CASSQGEGNQPQHF
.,TRBV7-9,TRBJ1-6,12,.,TGTGCCAGCAGCTTGGGAGGTTCACCCCTCCACTTT,CASSLGGSPLHF
TRBD1,TRBV19,TRBJ2-1,15,.,TGTGCCAGTAGTAAGGGACAGGGGTCCTACAATGAGCAGTTCTTC,CASSKGQGSYNEQFF